This T cell receptor (beta chain) derives from a study of chemoradiotherapy in HPV16-positive cancers. Study at large: Candidate HPV-specific clones and shared TCR motifs came from a couple of HPV16-positive patients. The study's findings and limits: Candidate HPV-specific clones and E7-related TCR motifs grew in tumor during treatment. The functional HPV-specific definition rests on just two HPV16-positive patients.

This clone was seen more than once but under ten times. Its antigen is undetermined. V lost 5 bases and J 6 bases, leaving 13 bases between the germline ends. Germline CDR1 reads KGHSH; CDR2 reads LQKENI. The CDR3 totals 14 residues. Here immunoSEQ multiplex PCR was the method, and the copy in TCRdb shows in-frame clones only, minus some. The sample holds roughly 13,000 clones, around nine tenths seen once. The chain couples TRBV18 to TRBJ1-4; no definite D call. The TCR was taken from a human donor with HPV-associated anogenital cancer. Material: tumor tissue, obtained from a patient who underwent chemoradiotherapy. The CDR3 region has the DNA TGTGCCAGCTCAAGCCCGGTCCTGCATGAAAAACTGTTTTTT. It translates to CASSSPVLHEKLFF.